The 21 T cell receptor beta chains below come from one sample, sequenced in a study of regulatory T cells in long-lasting Graves disease. The time point: newly diagnosed GD, antithyroid drugs for less than 3 months. The TCR library used RNA extracted from PBMCs. To make TCR beta libraries, researchers used iRepertoire HTBI primers and Arm-PCR of CDR3 regions. TCRdb re-derived calls from the multiplex PCR reads in MiXCR, one entry per CDR3 protein. The sample records almost 450,000 distinct CDR3 sequences, roughly 15% being singletons. These data also formed part of another study, on T cells in Graves' hyperthyroidism and ophthalmopathy.

The material sequenced was peripheral blood mononuclear cells (PBMCs), taken at new diagnosis, from a patient treated with antithyroid drugs. Receptors originate from a woman aged 25 to 39 with Graves disease.

This clonotype was observed at least ten times. The rearrangement uses TRBV20-1 and TRBJ2-3; the match to TRBD2 covers 9 bases. CDR3 size: 13 residues. Trimming took 6 bases from V and 4 from J; bases not matched to a gene: 5. CDR1 DFQATT and CDR2 SNEGSKA come from the germline V gene (reference sequence). CDR3 region: CSAKREAADTQYF. The DNA of the CDR3 is TGCAGTGCAAAGCGGGAGGCGGCAGATACGCAGTATTTT.

This clonotype showed up many times. The chain carries TRBV12-3 or TRBV12-4 and TRBJ1-3; D remains ambiguous. The CDR3 runs to 15 residues. V was clipped by 8 bases and J by 1 base, with 15 bases between them. The chain's CDR3 is CASYSLSVSGNTIYF. Here the CDR3 DNA reads TGTGCCAGCTATTCCCTCAGCGTATCTGGAAACACCATATATTTT.

V gene TRBV5-1 combines with J gene TRBJ1-2; a possible D gene is TRBD1 (6 bases). Germline lookup yields CDR1 SGHRS and CDR2 YFSETQ. V was clipped by 4 bases and J by 4 bases, with 14 bases between them. The CDR3 length is 14 residues. CDR3: CASSMEAGAYGYTF. In DNA, the CDR3 is TGCGCCAGCAGCATGGAAGCAGGGGCCTATGGCTACACCTTC.

The chain is built from TRBV6-1 and TRBJ2-3; D not certain. Between the trimmed V and J ends, which lost 0 bases and 6 bases, there was a span of 10 bases. The CDR3 covers 14 residues. Germline lookup yields CDR1 MNHNS and CDR2 SASEGT. In DNA form, the CDR3 reads TGTGCCAGCAGTGAAGCAGGGTCTGGGGATACGCAGTATTTT. Its protein product is CASSEAGSGDTQYF.

The table lists this clonotype with a count of one. V is TRBV27 and J is TRBJ2-2; D gene ambiguous. Trimming stripped 8 bases from V and 0 bases from J, with 10 bases between. The CDR3 consists of 14 residues. CDR1 is MNHEY and CDR2 is SMNVEV in the germline V gene (reference sequence). CDR3 bases: TGTGCCAGCTCCGAGTACCCGAACACCGGGGAGCTGTTTTTT. It translates to CASSEYPNTGELFF.

This clonotype was seen only a few times. This chain connects TRBV20-1 to TRBJ2-3; no firm D call. The V end lost 0 bases, the J end lost 7 bases, and 8 bases lay between the germline ends. Looked up from germline, CDR1 is DFQATT and CDR2 is SNEGSKA (reference sequence). The CDR3 spans 12 residues. This chain's CDR3 is CSARDQDHTQYF. CDR3 sequence (DNA): TGCAGTGCTAGAGATCAGGACCATACGCAGTATTTT.

This clonotype was seen repeatedly, ten times or more. V and J are TRBV27 and TRBJ1-2, with a weak D call TRBD1 (5 bases). V lost 4 bases and J 12 bases, leaving 18 bases between the germline ends. This CDR3 has 13 amino acids. Germline V gene data show CDR1 as MNHEY and CDR2 as SMNVEV (reference sequence). CDR3: CASSSRATMANTF. CDR3 coding DNA: TGTGCCAGCAGTTCCAGGGCTACTATGGCTAACACCTTC.

This sequence joins TRBV7-3 and TRBJ2-1; TRBD2 matches at 10 bases. V was pared by 5 bases and J by 6 bases, with 19 bases of the junction left unmatched. CDR1 SGHTA and CDR2 FQGTGA come from the germline V gene. This CDR3 is 19 amino acids long. The CDR3: CASSPSGLLAGDRINEQFF. For the CDR3, the DNA is TGTGCCAGCAGCCCCTCCGGTCTGCTAGCGGGAGATAGGATCAATGAGCAGTTCTTC.

This clonotype was observed at least ten times. The chain is built from TRBV28 and TRBJ1-5; perhaps TRBD1 as D (6 bases). Germline loops: CDR1 MDHEN, CDR2 SYDVKM. There are 14 residues in the CDR3. V was cut by 5 bases and J by 1 base, with 9 bases left in between. The CDR3, as DNA: TGTGCCAGCAGTGAAACAGGGAGCAATCAGCCCCAGCATTTT. Its translation is CASSETGSNQPQHF.

This clonotype showed up many times. The chain carries TRBV7-2 and TRBJ2-1, with TRBD2 identical over 10 bases. The germline CDR1 and CDR2 sequences are SGHTA and FQGNSA. This CDR3 has 17 residues. J gave up 8 bases and V 5 bases, and 15 bases lay outside the gene matches. This CDR3 is CASSATPSGRRLDEQFF. The CDR3 coding sequence is TGTGCCAGCAGCGCAACCCCTAGCGGGAGAAGGTTAGATGAGCAGTTCTTC. Full variable domain (outside the CDR3, taken from reference TRBV7-2 and TRBJ2-1): GAGVSQSPSNKVTEKGKDVELRCDPISGHTALYWYRQSLGQGLEFLIYFQGNSAPDKSGLPSDRFSAERTGGSVSTLTIQRTQQEDSAVYLCASSATPSGRRLDEQFFGPGTRLTVL.

A few counts support this clonotype. This chain links TRBV24-1 with TRBJ2-1, with 11 bases that match TRBD2. CDR1 and CDR2 (germline): KGHDR, SFDVKD. V shed 10 bases and J 7 bases; nucleotides not matched to a gene: 11. The length of the CDR3 is 15 residues. CDR3 in DNA: TGTGCCACGGCCGTAGATAGCGGGGGGGGTAATGAGCAGTTCTTC. Protein sequence: CATAVDSGGGNEQFF.

This clonotype was recorded at least ten times. The chain combines TRBV27 with TRBJ1-5; D is unresolved. From germline, CDR1 is MNHEY and CDR2 SMNVEV (reference sequence). CDR3 length: 16 amino acids. V lost 0 bases, J lost 2 bases, and 11 bases lay in between. The CDR3 coding sequence is TGTGCCAGCAGTTTATCCGGCGGGCAGCGCAATCAGCCCCAGCATTTT. Residues: CASSLSGGQRNQPQHF.

This clonotype was recorded many times. The chain joins TRBV6-5 to TRBJ2-1; the match to TRBD1 covers 9 bases. The CDR3 consists of 15 residues. CDR1 is MNHEY, CDR2 SVGAGI, per germline. V shed 6 bases, J shed 5 bases, and the junction held 8 bases outside the gene matches. CDR3 DNA: TGTGCCAGCAGGCACTCGGGACAGGGCGACAATGAGCAGTTCTTC. Amino acid sequence: CASRHSGQGDNEQFF.

This clonotype came up many times. The genes are TRBV5-1 and TRBJ1-5; D not resolved. Trimming took off 0 bases at V and 5 bases at J, with 6 bases between the two ends. CDR1 is SGHRS, CDR2 YFSETQ, per germline. The CDR3 has 13 residues. CDR3 in amino acids: CASSLAPDQPQHF. CDR3 nucleotides: TGCGCCAGCAGCTTGGCTCCCGATCAGCCCCAGCATTTT.

The table lists this clonotype with many counts. This chain uses TRBV7-9 with TRBJ2-2, with 7 bases lining up with TRBD1. The V gene's germline CDR1 is SEHNR and CDR2 FQNEAQ (reference sequence). The CDR3 runs 16 residues. J gave up 1 base and V 6 bases, and 8 bases lay outside the gene matches. CDR3 DNA: TGTGCCAGCAGGGAATACGGGACAGTGAACACCGGGGAGCTGTTTTTT. This sequence encodes CASREYGTVNTGELFF.

This clonotype was detected ten times or more. The V gene is TRBV20-1, the J gene TRBJ2-4; D could derive from TRBD1 or TRBD2 (5 bases each). The CDR3 extends over 15 amino acids. Germline V lookup: CDR1 DFQATT, CDR2 SNEGSKA (reference sequence). V was trimmed by 6 bases and J by 1 base, leaving 16 bases between them. The CDR3 DNA reads TGCAGTGCCCGGGCAGAGGGGCGCGCCAAAAACATTCAGTACTTC. It encodes CSARAEGRAKNIQYF.

This clonotype occurred many times. The chain has TRBV20-1 and TRBJ2-3; D gene uncertain. This CDR3 comprises 14 residues. Per germline, CDR1 DFQATT and CDR2 SNEGSKA (reference sequence). V lost 5 bases, J lost 0 bases, and 12 bases lay in between. CDR3 in DNA: TGCAGTGCTGAAGTGGGGTCTAGCACAGATACGCAGTATTTT. Protein sequence: CSAEVGSSTDTQYF.

The V gene is TRBV6-1, the J gene TRBJ2-2, with TRBD1 as a possible D gene (6 bases). The CDR3 totals 16 residues. Germline V gene data show CDR1 as MNHNS and CDR2 as SASEGT. V lost 10 bases and J 3 bases, leaving 21 bases between the germline ends. CDR3 region: CATVPSRGPYTGELFF. The DNA for the CDR3 is TGTGCCACTGTACCCTCCAGGGGCCCGTACACCGGGGAGCTGTTTTTT.

This clonotype was seen at least ten times. The CDR3 sequence is CASSFSPSGRWDTDTQYF. CDR3 DNA: TGTGCCAGCAGTTTTTCTCCCAGCGGGAGATGGGACACAGATACGCAGTATTTT. The chain has TRBV28 and TRBJ2-3, with 8 bases aligning to TRBD2. V gave up 3 bases and J gave up 2 bases; unmatched junction bases: 13. Germline loops: CDR1 MDHEN, CDR2 SYDVKM. The CDR3 length is 18 residues.

V and J are TRBV25-1 and TRBJ2-5, with TRBD1 matching 9 bases. Germline CDR1 is MGHDK and CDR2 is SYGVNS. After removal of 4 bases from V and 2 bases from J, the junction contained 5 bases not matched to a gene. The CDR3 sequence is 15 residues long. CDR3 coding DNA: TGTGCCAGCAGTGCTCGGGACAGGGTTCAAGAGACCCAGTACTTC. It is translated as CASSARDRVQETQYF.

Many counts were recorded for this clonotype. The chain is built from TRBV7-2 and TRBJ2-7; D might be TRBD2 (6 bases). CDR3 length: 15 residues. V lost 1 base and J 0 bases, leaving 10 bases between the germline ends. Germline CDR1 is SGHTA and CDR2 is FQGNSA. The DNA for the CDR3 is TGTGCCAGCAGCTTAGGCGGGACGAGCTCCTACGAGCAGTACTTC. It encodes CASSLGGTSSYEQYF.